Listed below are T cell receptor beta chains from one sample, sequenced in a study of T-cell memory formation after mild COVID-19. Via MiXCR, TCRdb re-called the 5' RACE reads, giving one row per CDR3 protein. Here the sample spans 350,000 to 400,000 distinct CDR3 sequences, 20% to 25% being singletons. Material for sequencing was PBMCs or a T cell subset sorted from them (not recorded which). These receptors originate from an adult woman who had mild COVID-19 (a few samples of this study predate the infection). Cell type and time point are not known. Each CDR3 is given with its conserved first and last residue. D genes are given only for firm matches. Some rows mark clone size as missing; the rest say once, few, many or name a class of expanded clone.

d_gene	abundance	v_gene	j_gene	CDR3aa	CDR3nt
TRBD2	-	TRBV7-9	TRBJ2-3	CASSDRLARTDTQYF	TGTGCCAGCAGCGATCGACTAGCGCGCACAGATACGCAGTATTTT
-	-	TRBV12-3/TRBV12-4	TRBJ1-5	CASSFWGQGYNQPQHF	TGTGCCAGCAGTTTTTGGGGGCAGGGATACAATCAGCCCCAGCATTTT
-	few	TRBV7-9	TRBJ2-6	CASSFGHSGANVLTF	TGTGCCAGCAGCTTCGGGCACTCTGGGGCCAACGTCCTGACTTTC
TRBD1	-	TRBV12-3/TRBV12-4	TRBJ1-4	CASSTRPQGASNEKLFF	TGTGCCAGCAGTACGAGACCTCAGGGGGCATCTAATGAAAAACTGTTTTTT
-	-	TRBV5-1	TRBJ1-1	CASSLKWEGTEAFF	TGCGCCAGCAGCTTGAAGTGGGAGGGCACTGAAGCTTTCTTT
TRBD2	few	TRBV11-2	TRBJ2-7	CASSWGLAETYEQYF	TGTGCCAGCAGCTGGGGACTAGCGGAGACCTACGAGCAGTACTTC
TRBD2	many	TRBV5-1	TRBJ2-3	CASRPSAGGAGDTQYF	TGCGCCAGCAGGCCGTCAGCGGGGGGTGCCGGGGATACGCAGTATTTT
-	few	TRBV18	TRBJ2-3	CASRLGGDTQYF	TGTGCCAGCCGACTCGGAGGGGATACGCAGTATTTT
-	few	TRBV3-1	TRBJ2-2	CASSQVVGRGELFF	TGTGCCAGCAGCCAAGTTGTGGGGCGCGGGGAGCTGTTTTTT
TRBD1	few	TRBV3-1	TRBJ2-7	CASSQRDSLTEQYF	TGTGCCAGCAGCCAAAGGGACAGCCTCACCGAGCAGTACTTC
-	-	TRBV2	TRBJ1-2	CASRADNYGYTF	TGTGCCAGCAGGGCTGACAACTATGGCTACACCTTC
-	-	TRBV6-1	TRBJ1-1	CASSARGTEAFF	TGTGCCAGCAGCGCCCGGGGGACTGAAGCTTTCTTT
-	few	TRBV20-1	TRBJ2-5	CSASTGEDFRQTQYF	TGCAGTGCTAGCACCGGGGAGGACTTCAGGCAGACCCAGTACTTC
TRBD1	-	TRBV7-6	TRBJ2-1	CASSRTGDNEQFF	TGTGCCAGCAGCCGGACAGGGGACAATGAGCAGTTCTTC
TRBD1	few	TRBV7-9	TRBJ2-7	CASSLAVRGPYEQYF	TGTGCCAGCAGCTTAGCAGTCAGGGGGCCGTACGAGCAGTACTTC
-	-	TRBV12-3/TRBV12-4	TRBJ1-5	CASSFQEDSPQHF	TGTGCCAGCAGTTTTCAAGAGGACTCGCCCCAGCATTTT
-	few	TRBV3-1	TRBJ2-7	CASSQKNSRGNEQYF	TGTGCCAGCAGCCAAAAGAATTCGAGAGGGAACGAGCAGTACTTC
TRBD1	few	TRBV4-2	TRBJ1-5	CASSQIDRGSNQPQHF	TGTGCCAGCAGCCAAATTGACAGGGGAAGCAATCAGCCCCAGCATTTT
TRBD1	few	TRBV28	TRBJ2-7	CASSTGQGDDEQYF	TGTGCCAGCAGTACCGGACAGGGGGACGACGAGCAGTACTTC
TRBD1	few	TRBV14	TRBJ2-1	CASSHPPPGQGENEQFF	TGTGCCAGCAGCCACCCTCCTCCGGGACAGGGGGAGAATGAGCAGTTCTTC
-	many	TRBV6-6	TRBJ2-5	CASTHEIRQETQYF	TGTGCCAGCACTCACGAAATTCGGCAAGAGACCCAGTACTTC
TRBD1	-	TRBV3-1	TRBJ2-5	CASSLGQPDQYF	TGTGCCAGCAGCCTGGGACAGCCGGACCAGTACTTC
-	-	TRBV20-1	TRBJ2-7	CSATSESRYEQYF	TGCAGTGCGACAAGCGAATCCCGCTACGAGCAGTACTTC
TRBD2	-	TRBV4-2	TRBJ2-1	CASSQGRLAGVTRIF	TGTGCCAGCAGCCAAGGTCGGCTAGCGGGAGTAACTAGGATCTTC
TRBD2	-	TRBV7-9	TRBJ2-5	CASSAGTSGRSLETQYF	TGTGCCAGCAGCGCGGGGACTAGCGGGAGAAGTTTGGAGACCCAGTACTTC
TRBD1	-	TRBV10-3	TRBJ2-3	CAIRPGGTGGRDTQYF	TGTGCCATCCGTCCGGGCGGGACAGGGGGGAGAGATACGCAGTATTTT